These T cell receptor beta chains were read from a single sample in a study of shared clonotypes between healthy human individuals. Repertoires were generated with immunoSEQ multiplex PCR, while TCRdb's copy carries only in-frame clones and drops some. The sample lists about 2.2 million clones, 85% to 95% seen once, with about 1.8% in the top ten. Sequencing was carried out using naive CD8+ T cells from PBMCs. The receptors here all came from a man younger than 35 in good health. Some clones in this sample may be carry-over from other donors' samples. CDR3s include the opening cysteine and the closing phenylalanine or tryptophan. The D gene is left open where the match is weak. A clone size is listed for some rows: how often the clone was seen (once, few, many), or a class if it is expanded.

J gene: TRBJ2-1; clone size: -; V gene: TRBV18; D gene: TRBD2; CDR3 protein: CASSHIDAGGGNEQFF; CDR3 DNA: TGTGCCAGCTCCCACATCGACGCGGGAGGCGGTAATGAGCAGTTCTTC
J gene: TRBJ2-7; clone size: -; V gene: TRBV27; D gene: -; CDR3 protein: CASSNGGSYEQYF; CDR3 DNA: TGTGCCAGCAGTAACGGTGGCTCCTACGAGCAGTACTTC
J gene: TRBJ2-3; clone size: -; V gene: TRBV19; D gene: -; CDR3 protein: CASSTRGSTDTQYF; CDR3 DNA: TGTGCCAGTAGTACCAGGGGTTCCACAGATACGCAGTATTTT
J gene: TRBJ2-7; clone size: -; V gene: TRBV7-8; D gene: -; CDR3 protein: CASSSLLGVPEQYF; CDR3 DNA: TGTGCCAGCAGCTCCCTCTTGGGAGTCCCCGAGCAGTACTTC
J gene: TRBJ2-6; clone size: -; V gene: TRBV9; D gene: -; CDR3 protein: CASSTLFSGANVLTF; CDR3 DNA: TGTGCCAGCAGCACACTATTCTCTGGGGCCAACGTCCTGACTTTC
J gene: TRBJ2-5; clone size: -; V gene: TRBV28; D gene: TRBD1; CDR3 protein: CASSPGQDLQETQYF; CDR3 DNA: TGTGCCAGCAGCCCAGGACAGGACCTACAAGAGACCCAGTACTTC
J gene: TRBJ1-5; clone size: -; V gene: TRBV6-1; D gene: -; CDR3 protein: CASSEAWWGSEGNQPQHF; CDR3 DNA: TGTGCCAGCAGTGAAGCTTGGTGGGGATCCGAGGGCAATCAGCCCCAGCATTTT
J gene: TRBJ1-5; clone size: -; V gene: TRBV6-1; D gene: -; CDR3 protein: CASSDRDIGGYQPQHF; CDR3 DNA: TGTGCCAGCAGTGACAGGGACATTGGTGGGTATCAGCCCCAGCATTTT
J gene: TRBJ2-1; clone size: -; V gene: TRBV15; D gene: -; CDR3 protein: CATSVTGKGNEQFF; CDR3 DNA: TGTGCCACCAGCGTCACAGGGAAGGGAAATGAGCAGTTCTTC
J gene: TRBJ2-1; clone size: -; V gene: TRBV7-3; D gene: TRBD2; CDR3 protein: CASSLLSGRGNEQFF; CDR3 DNA: TGTGCCAGCAGCCTTCTTAGCGGGAGGGGGAATGAGCAGTTCTTC
J gene: TRBJ2-7; clone size: few; V gene: TRBV27; D gene: TRBD2; CDR3 protein: CASSLGGSYEQYF; CDR3 DNA: TGTGCCAGCAGTTTAGGCGGGAGCTACGAGCAGTACTTC
J gene: TRBJ1-4; clone size: -; V gene: TRBV6-1; D gene: -; CDR3 protein: CASSVLILATNEKLFF; CDR3 DNA: TGTGCCAGCAGTGTACTCATACTTGCAACTAATGAAAAACTGTTTTTT
J gene: TRBJ2-1; clone size: once; V gene: TRBV6-4; D gene: TRBD2; CDR3 protein: CASSDSGTRDNEQFF; CDR3 DNA: TGTGCCAGCAGTGACTCCGGGACTAGGGACAATGAGCAGTTCTTC
J gene: TRBJ2-3; clone size: -; V gene: TRBV18; D gene: TRBD1; CDR3 protein: CASSPRQGPADTQYF; CDR3 DNA: TGTGCCAGCTCACCGAGACAGGGACCCGCGGATACGCAGTATTTT
J gene: TRBJ2-7; clone size: -; V gene: TRBV5-1; D gene: -; CDR3 protein: CASSRTPGDIYEQYF; CDR3 DNA: TGCGCCAGCAGTCGGACACCCGGGGATATCTACGAGCAGTACTTC
J gene: TRBJ2-2; clone size: -; V gene: TRBV9; D gene: TRBD2; CDR3 protein: CASSFPRTSDTGELFF; CDR3 DNA: TGTGCCAGCAGCTTTCCCCGGACTAGCGACACCGGGGAGCTGTTTTTT
J gene: TRBJ2-6; clone size: -; V gene: TRBV5-6; D gene: TRBD1; CDR3 protein: CASSIGQAPSGANVLTF; CDR3 DNA: TGTGCCAGCAGCATCGGACAGGCCCCCTCTGGGGCCAACGTCCTGACTTTC
J gene: TRBJ2-2; clone size: -; V gene: TRBV6-5; D gene: -; CDR3 protein: CASSLRTGELFF; CDR3 DNA: TGTGCCAGCTCCCTGAGGACCGGGGAGCTGTTTTTT
J gene: TRBJ2-7; clone size: -; V gene: TRBV7-9; D gene: -; CDR3 protein: CASSPSVYEQYF; CDR3 DNA: TGTGCCAGCAGCCCCAGTGTGTACGAGCAGTACTTC
J gene: TRBJ2-5; clone size: -; V gene: TRBV27; D gene: -; CDR3 protein: CASSLSIWGLETQYF; CDR3 DNA: TGTGCCAGCAGTTTATCGATCTGGGGCTTGGAGACCCAGTACTTC
J gene: TRBJ2-7; clone size: -; V gene: TRBV27; D gene: TRBD1; CDR3 protein: CASSPTIYDRDGEQYF; CDR3 DNA: TGTGCCAGCAGTCCGACCATTTACGACAGGGACGGCGAGCAGTACTTC
J gene: TRBJ2-7; clone size: -; V gene: TRBV6-5; D gene: TRBD2; CDR3 protein: CASSSRLAGIYEQYF; CDR3 DNA: TGTGCCAGCAGTTCTCGACTAGCGGGGATCTACGAGCAGTACTTC
J gene: TRBJ1-1; clone size: -; V gene: TRBV27; D gene: -; CDR3 protein: CASSPWLEAFF; CDR3 DNA: TGTGCCAGCAGCCCTTGGCTTGAAGCTTTCTTT
J gene: TRBJ1-2; clone size: -; V gene: TRBV4-1; D gene: TRBD1; CDR3 protein: CASSQDILGQGFYGYTF; CDR3 DNA: TGCGCCAGCAGCCAAGACATCCTCGGACAGGGCTTTTATGGCTACACCTTC
J gene: TRBJ2-5; clone size: -; V gene: TRBV6-5; D gene: -; CDR3 protein: CASSDQEVPETQYF; CDR3 DNA: TGTGCCAGCTCCGACCAGGAGGTCCCGGAGACCCAGTACTTC
J gene: TRBJ1-1; clone size: once; V gene: TRBV10-2; D gene: -; CDR3 protein: CASSEFGNTEAFF; CDR3 DNA: TGCGCCAGCAGTGAGTTCGGGAACACTGAAGCTTTCTTT
J gene: TRBJ2-2; clone size: once; V gene: TRBV9; D gene: -; CDR3 protein: CASSGGGPNTGELFF; CDR3 DNA: TGTGCCAGCAGCGGCGGAGGGCCTAACACCGGGGAGCTGTTTTTT
J gene: TRBJ1-1; clone size: -; V gene: TRBV9; D gene: -; CDR3 protein: CASSNRRDSTEAFF; CDR3 DNA: TGTGCCAGCAGCAACCGCAGGGATAGCACTGAAGCTTTCTTT
J gene: TRBJ2-5; clone size: once; V gene: TRBV28; D gene: TRBD2; CDR3 protein: CASSLLGTTSGRAQETQYF; CDR3 DNA: TGTGCCAGCAGTTTATTGGGAACTACTAGCGGGAGGGCCCAAGAGACCCAGTACTTC
J gene: TRBJ1-4; clone size: -; V gene: TRBV7-8; D gene: TRBD1; CDR3 protein: CASSFDRGYEKLFF; CDR3 DNA: TGTGCCAGCAGCTTTGACAGGGGTTACGAAAAACTGTTTTTT
J gene: TRBJ1-5; clone size: once; V gene: TRBV4-1; D gene: -; CDR3 protein: CASSLSATVDQPQHF; CDR3 DNA: TGCGCCAGCAGCCTGTCAGCGACAGTGGATCAGCCCCAGCATTTT
J gene: TRBJ2-1; clone size: -; V gene: TRBV30; D gene: TRBD2; CDR3 protein: CASLAGAYNEQFF; CDR3 DNA: TGTGCCAGTCTAGCGGGCGCCTACAATGAGCAGTTCTTC
J gene: TRBJ1-2; clone size: -; V gene: TRBV28; D gene: -; CDR3 protein: CASSFQGQKLYGYTF; CDR3 DNA: TGTGCCAGCAGTTTCCAAGGACAGAAGCTCTATGGCTACACCTTC
J gene: TRBJ2-2; clone size: -; V gene: TRBV30; D gene: -; CDR3 protein: CAWSPRPGELFF; CDR3 DNA: TGTGCCTGGAGCCCCCGACCAGGGGAGCTGTTTTTT
J gene: TRBJ1-3; clone size: -; V gene: TRBV2; D gene: -; CDR3 protein: CASTDFFSGNTIYF; CDR3 DNA: TGTGCCAGCACGGATTTCTTCTCTGGAAACACCATATATTTT
J gene: TRBJ2-3; clone size: -; V gene: TRBV27; D gene: TRBD2; CDR3 protein: CASSRPLEGTTLAQYF; CDR3 DNA: TGTGCCAGCAGTCGTCCTCTCGAGGGGACTACCCTTGCGCAGTATTTT
J gene: TRBJ1-2; clone size: few; V gene: TRBV6-1; D gene: -; CDR3 protein: CASSEQGMGYGYTF; CDR3 DNA: TGTGCCAGCAGTGAACAGGGAATGGGCTATGGCTACACCTTC
J gene: TRBJ1-4; clone size: -; V gene: TRBV7-8; D gene: TRBD1; CDR3 protein: CASSSPRVGGLEKLFF; CDR3 DNA: TGTGCCAGCAGCTCCCCCCGGGTAGGGGGCTTAGAAAAACTGTTTTTT
J gene: TRBJ2-7; clone size: -; V gene: TRBV5-1; D gene: -; CDR3 protein: CASSPDPQIRFYEQYF; CDR3 DNA: TGCGCCAGCAGCCCGGACCCCCAGATAAGATTCTACGAGCAGTACTTC
J gene: TRBJ2-7; clone size: -; V gene: TRBV9; D gene: TRBD1; CDR3 protein: CASSAQGAGYEQYF; CDR3 DNA: TGTGCCAGCAGCGCACAGGGGGCGGGTTACGAGCAGTACTTC
J gene: TRBJ1-4; clone size: -; V gene: TRBV19; D gene: -; CDR3 protein: CASRLGGELFF; CDR3 DNA: TGTGCCAGTAGACTTGGCGGGGAACTGTTTTTT
J gene: TRBJ2-1; clone size: once; V gene: TRBV7-9; D gene: TRBD2; CDR3 protein: CASSLRLAGEVEQFF; CDR3 DNA: TGTGCCAGCAGCTTACGGCTAGCGGGAGAAGTCGAGCAGTTCTTC
J gene: TRBJ1-3; clone size: -; V gene: TRBV4-2; D gene: -; CDR3 protein: CASSQDLGATGNTIYF; CDR3 DNA: TGTGCCAGCAGCCAAGATTTAGGGGCAACTGGAAACACCATATATTTT
J gene: TRBJ2-1; clone size: -; V gene: TRBV27; D gene: -; CDR3 protein: CASSLGRSSYNEQFF; CDR3 DNA: TGTGCCAGCAGTTTGGGTAGAAGCTCCTACAATGAGCAGTTCTTC
J gene: TRBJ1-1; clone size: few; V gene: TRBV13; D gene: -; CDR3 protein: CASSPTRQNTEAFF; CDR3 DNA: TGTGCCAGCAGCCCTACCCGACAGAACACTGAAGCTTTCTTT
J gene: TRBJ2-3; clone size: -; V gene: TRBV10-3; D gene: -; CDR3 protein: CAISAPQDSSTDTQYF; CDR3 DNA: TGTGCCATCAGTGCTCCCCAGGACAGTAGCACAGATACGCAGTATTTT
J gene: TRBJ2-7; clone size: -; V gene: TRBV9; D gene: TRBD2; CDR3 protein: CASSGSGNLGYEQYF; CDR3 DNA: TGTGCCAGCAGCGGTAGCGGGAATCTCGGCTACGAGCAGTACTTC
J gene: TRBJ2-3; clone size: -; V gene: TRBV29-1; D gene: -; CDR3 protein: CSVGVAPSTDTQYF; CDR3 DNA: TGCAGCGTTGGGGTAGCGCCGAGCACAGATACGCAGTATTTT
J gene: TRBJ2-1; clone size: -; V gene: TRBV28; D gene: -; CDR3 protein: CASRGGGINEQFF; CDR3 DNA: TGTGCCAGCAGGGGGGGTGGTATCAATGAGCAGTTCTTC
J gene: TRBJ2-7; clone size: -; V gene: TRBV4-3; D gene: TRBD1; CDR3 protein: CASSQDRGTGENYEQYF; CDR3 DNA: TGCGCCAGCAGCCAAGATAGGGGGACAGGGGAAAACTACGAGCAGTACTTC
J gene: TRBJ2-1; clone size: -; V gene: TRBV14; D gene: TRBD2; CDR3 protein: CASSPPRSGRRGRNEQFF; CDR3 DNA: TGTGCCAGCAGCCCGCCCCGTAGCGGGAGGAGGGGGAGGAATGAGCAGTTCTTC
J gene: TRBJ2-1; clone size: -; V gene: TRBV7-8; D gene: -; CDR3 protein: CASSLNLNEQFF; CDR3 DNA: TGTGCCAGCAGTTTGAACTTGAATGAGCAGTTCTTC